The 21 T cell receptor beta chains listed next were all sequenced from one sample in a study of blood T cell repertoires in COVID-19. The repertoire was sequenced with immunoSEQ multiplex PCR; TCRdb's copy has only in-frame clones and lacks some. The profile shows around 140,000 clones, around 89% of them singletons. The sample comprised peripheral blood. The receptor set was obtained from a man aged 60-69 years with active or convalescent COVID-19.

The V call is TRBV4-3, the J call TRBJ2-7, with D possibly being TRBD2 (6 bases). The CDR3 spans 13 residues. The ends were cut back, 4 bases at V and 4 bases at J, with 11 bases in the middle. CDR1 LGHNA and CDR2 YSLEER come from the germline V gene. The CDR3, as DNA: TGCGCCAGCAGCCCCCAGGCGGGGTACGAGCAGTACTTC. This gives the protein CASSPQAGYEQYF.

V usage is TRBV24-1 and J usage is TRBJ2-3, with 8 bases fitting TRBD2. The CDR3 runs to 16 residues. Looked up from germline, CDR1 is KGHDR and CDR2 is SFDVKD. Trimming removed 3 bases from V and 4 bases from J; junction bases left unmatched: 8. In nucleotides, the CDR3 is TGTGCCACCAGTGATAGGTCGGGGGGGCCCCCAGATACGCAGTATTTT. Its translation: CATSDRSGGPPDTQYF.

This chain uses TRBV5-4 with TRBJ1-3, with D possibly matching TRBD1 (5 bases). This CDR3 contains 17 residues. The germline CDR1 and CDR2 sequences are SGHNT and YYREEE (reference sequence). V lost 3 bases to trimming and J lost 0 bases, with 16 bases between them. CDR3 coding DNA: TGTGCCAGCAGCTGGGGGACTCCCGCAAGCTCTGGAAACACCATATATTTT. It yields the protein CASSWGTPASSGNTIYF. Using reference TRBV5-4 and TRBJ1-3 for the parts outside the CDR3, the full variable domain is ETGVTQSPTHLIKTRGQQVTLRCSSQSGHNTVSWYQQALGQGPQFIFQYYREEENGRGNFPPRFSGLQFPNYSSELNVNALELDDSALYLCASSWGTPASSGNTIYFGEGSWLTVV.

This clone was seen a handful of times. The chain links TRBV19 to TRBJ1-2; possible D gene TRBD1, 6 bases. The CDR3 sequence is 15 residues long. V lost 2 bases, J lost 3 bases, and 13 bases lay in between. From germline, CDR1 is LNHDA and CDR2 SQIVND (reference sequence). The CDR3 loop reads CASSIRAGAYYGYTF. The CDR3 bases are TGTGCCAGTAGTATACGGGCAGGGGCGTACTATGGCTACACCTTC.

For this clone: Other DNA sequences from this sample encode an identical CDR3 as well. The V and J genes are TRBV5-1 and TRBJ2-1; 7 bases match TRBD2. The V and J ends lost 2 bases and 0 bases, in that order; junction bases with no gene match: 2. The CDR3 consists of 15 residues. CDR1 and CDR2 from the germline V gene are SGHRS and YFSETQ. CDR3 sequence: CASSFGGSSYNEQFF. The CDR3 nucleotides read TGCGCCAGCAGCTTTGGCGGGAGCTCCTACAATGAGCAGTTCTTC.

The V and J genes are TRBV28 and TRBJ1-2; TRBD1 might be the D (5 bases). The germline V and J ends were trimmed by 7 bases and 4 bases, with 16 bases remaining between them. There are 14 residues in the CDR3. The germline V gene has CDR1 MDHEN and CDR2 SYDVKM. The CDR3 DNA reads TGTGCCAGCAATCTCTGGGGCACGGGCTATGGCTACACCTTC. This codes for CASNLWGTGYGYTF.

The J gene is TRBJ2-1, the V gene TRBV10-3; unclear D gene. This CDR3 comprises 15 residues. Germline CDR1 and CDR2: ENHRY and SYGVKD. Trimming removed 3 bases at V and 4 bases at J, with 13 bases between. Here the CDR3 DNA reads TGTGCCATCAGTGATAAAACTCAAGCGTACAATGAGCAGTTCTTC. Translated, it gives CAISDKTQAYNEQFF.

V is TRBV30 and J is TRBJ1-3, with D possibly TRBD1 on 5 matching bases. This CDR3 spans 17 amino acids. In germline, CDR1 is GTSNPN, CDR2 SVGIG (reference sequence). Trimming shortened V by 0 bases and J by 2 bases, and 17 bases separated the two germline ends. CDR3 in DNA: TGTGCCTGGAGTGTACGGACGTCAGGGATCACTGGAAACACCATATATTTT. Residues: CAWSVRTSGITGNTIYF.

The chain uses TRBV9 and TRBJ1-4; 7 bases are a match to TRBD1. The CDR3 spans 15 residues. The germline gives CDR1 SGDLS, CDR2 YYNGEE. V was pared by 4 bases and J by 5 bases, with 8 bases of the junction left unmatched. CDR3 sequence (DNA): TGTGCCAGCAGCTCCCACAGGGGATACAATGAAAAACTGTTTTTT. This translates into CASSSHRGYNEKLFF.

Here the CDR3 DNA reads TGCAGTGCTGAGTACCAAGAGACCCAGTACTTC. This encodes CSAEYQETQYF. The chain employs TRBV20-1 and TRBJ2-5; no reliable D call. The ends were cut back, 5 bases at V and 0 bases at J, with 4 bases in the middle. Germline CDR1 reads DFQATT; CDR2 reads SNEGSKA (reference sequence). This CDR3 is built from 11 residues.

CDR3 loop: CASMVQGAEKLFF. CDR3 in DNA: TGTGCCAGCATGGTACAGGGGGCTGAAAAACTGTTTTTT. This rearrangement joins TRBV12-3 or TRBV12-4 to TRBJ1-4, with 9 bases matching TRBD1. With V trimmed by 7 bases and J by 7 bases, 4 bases remained unmatched. CDR3 size: 13 residues.

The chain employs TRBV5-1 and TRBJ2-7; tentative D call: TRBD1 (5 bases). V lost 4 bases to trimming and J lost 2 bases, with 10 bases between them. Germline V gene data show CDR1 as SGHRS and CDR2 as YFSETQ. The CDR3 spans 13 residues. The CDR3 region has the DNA TGCGCCAGCAGCCAAACAGGTACCTACGAGCAGTACTTC. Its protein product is CASSQTGTYEQYF.

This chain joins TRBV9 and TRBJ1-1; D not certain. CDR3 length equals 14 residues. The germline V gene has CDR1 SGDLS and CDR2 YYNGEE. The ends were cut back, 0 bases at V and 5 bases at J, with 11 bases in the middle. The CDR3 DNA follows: TGTGCCAGCAGCGTAGTTTCTGCGGGGACTGAAGCTTTCTTT. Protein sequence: CASSVVSAGTEAFF.

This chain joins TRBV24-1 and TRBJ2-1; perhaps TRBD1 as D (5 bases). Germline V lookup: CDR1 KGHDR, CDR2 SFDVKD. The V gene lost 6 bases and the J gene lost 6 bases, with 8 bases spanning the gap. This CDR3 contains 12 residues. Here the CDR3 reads CATSIGANEQFF. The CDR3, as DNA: TGTGCCACCAGTATTGGGGCCAATGAGCAGTTCTTC.

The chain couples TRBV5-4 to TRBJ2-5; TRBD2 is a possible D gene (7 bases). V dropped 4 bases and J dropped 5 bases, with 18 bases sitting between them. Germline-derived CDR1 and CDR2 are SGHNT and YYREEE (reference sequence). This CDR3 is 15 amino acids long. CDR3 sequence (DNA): TGTGCCAGCAGCCAAGCGGGGCAAGGGGGGGAGACCCAGTACTTC. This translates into CASSQAGQGGETQYF.

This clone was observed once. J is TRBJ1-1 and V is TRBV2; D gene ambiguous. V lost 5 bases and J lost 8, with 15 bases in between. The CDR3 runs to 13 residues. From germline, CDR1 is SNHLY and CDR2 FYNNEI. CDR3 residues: CASSRLLSTEAFF. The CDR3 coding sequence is TGTGCCAGCAGTCGACTCTTGAGCACCGAAGCTTTCTTT.

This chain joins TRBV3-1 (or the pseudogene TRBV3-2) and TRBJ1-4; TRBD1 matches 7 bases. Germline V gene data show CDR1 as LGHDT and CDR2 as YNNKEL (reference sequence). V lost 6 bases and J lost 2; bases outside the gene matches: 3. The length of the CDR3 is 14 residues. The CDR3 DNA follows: TGTGCCAGCAGTTCGACAGGGACTAATGAAAAACTGTTTTTT. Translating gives CASSSTGTNEKLFF.

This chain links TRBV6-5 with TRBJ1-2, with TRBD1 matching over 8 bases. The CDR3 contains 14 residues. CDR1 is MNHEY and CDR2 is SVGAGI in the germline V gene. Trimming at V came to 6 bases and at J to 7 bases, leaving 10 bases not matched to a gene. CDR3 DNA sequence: TGTGCCAGCAGCCCAACAGCAGGGGGCAGTGGCTACACCTTC. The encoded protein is CASSPTAGGSGYTF.

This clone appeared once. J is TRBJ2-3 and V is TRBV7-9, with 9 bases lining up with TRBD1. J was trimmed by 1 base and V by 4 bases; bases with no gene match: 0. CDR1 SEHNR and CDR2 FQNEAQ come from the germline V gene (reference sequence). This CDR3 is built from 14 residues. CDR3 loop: CASSWTGGTDTQYF. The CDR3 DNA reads TGTGCCAGCAGCTGGACAGGGGGCACAGATACGCAGTATTTT.

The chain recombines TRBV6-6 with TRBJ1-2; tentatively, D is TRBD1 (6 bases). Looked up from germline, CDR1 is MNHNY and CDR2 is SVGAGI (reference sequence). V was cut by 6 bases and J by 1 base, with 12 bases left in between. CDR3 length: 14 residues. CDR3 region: CASRSTGLNYGYTF. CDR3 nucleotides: TGTGCCAGCAGGTCCACAGGGCTTAACTATGGCTACACCTTC.

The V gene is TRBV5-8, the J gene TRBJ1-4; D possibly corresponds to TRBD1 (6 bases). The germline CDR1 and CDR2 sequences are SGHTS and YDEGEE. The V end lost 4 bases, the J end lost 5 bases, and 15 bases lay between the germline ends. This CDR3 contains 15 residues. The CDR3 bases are TGTGCCAGCAGCCTACGGACAGAGAAGAATGAAAAACTGTTTTTT. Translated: CASSLRTEKNEKLFF.